This entry lists 22 T cell receptor beta chains sequenced from one sample in a study of neurological immune-mediated disorders. TCRdb fed the 5' RACE reads into MiXCR, producing one record per CDR3 protein. This sample carries some 89,000 distinct CDR3 sequences, under 4.5% of them seen once, and the ten largest clones take 5% to 6%. The sample's time point: longitudinal time-point 3. Sequenced input: PBMCs. These TCRs come from a woman in her sixties or seventies with multiple sclerosis.

This clonotype was counted ten times or more. The gene calls are TRBV20-1 and TRBJ1-5; D gene ambiguous. The CDR3 is 15 amino acids. Germline V gives CDR1 DFQATT, CDR2 SNEGSKA (reference sequence). The V end lost 1 base, the J end lost 5 bases, and 15 bases lay between the germline ends. CDR3 nucleotide sequence: TGCAGTGCTAGAGTACCCAACCAAAGGGATCAGCCCCAGCATTTT. Encoded protein: CSARVPNQRDQPQHF.

This clonotype was observed many times. J is TRBJ2-7 and V is TRBV29-1; 7 nucleotides align to TRBD1. The CDR3 is 15 amino acids. The junction had 12 bases not matched to a gene; V was cut back by 4 bases and J by 3 bases. Germline lookup yields CDR1 SQVTM and CDR2 ANQGSEA. This CDR3 is CSVGQGADAIYEQYF. The CDR3 nucleotides read TGCAGCGTTGGACAGGGTGCGGACGCCATCTACGAGCAGTACTTC.

This clonotype was observed at least ten times. The CDR3 DNA reads as TGTGCCAGCAGCCAAAATTGGGGATCTTATGGCTACACCTTC. Translated: CASSQNWGSYGYTF. The chain employs TRBV3-1 and TRBJ1-2; D not certain. This CDR3 is 14 amino acids long. Per germline, CDR1 LGHDT and CDR2 YNNKEL (reference sequence). Trimming stripped 2 bases from V and 5 bases from J, with 12 bases between.

At least ten counts were recorded for this clonotype. CDR3 DNA sequence: TGCGCCAGCAGCCAGGCCAACACCGGGGAGCTGTTTTTT. Protein product: CASSQANTGELFF. This sequence joins TRBV5-1 and TRBJ2-2; no reliable D call. Trimming pared 4 bases from V and 2 bases from J, leaving 6 bases between. This CDR3 spans 13 amino acids. Germline CDR1 and CDR2: SGHRS and YFSETQ.

This clonotype has at least ten counts. The CDR3 nucleotides are TGCGCCAGCAGCTCTGATCACCAACTACAAGAGACCCAGTACTTC. This encodes CASSSDHQLQETQYF. The chain joins TRBV5-1 to TRBJ2-5; D call uncertain. Per germline, CDR1 SGHRS and CDR2 YFSETQ. The CDR3 loop spans 15 amino acids. Trimming took off 3 bases at V and 2 bases at J, with 14 bases between the two ends.

This clonotype was observed many times. The V gene is TRBV5-1, the J gene TRBJ2-3; D perhaps matches TRBD1 (6 bases). The CDR3 covers 15 residues. Between the trimmed V and J ends, which lost 6 bases and 0 bases, there was a span of 14 bases. Germline V gene sequence: CDR1 SGHRS, CDR2 YFSETQ. The CDR3 DNA follows: TGCGCCAGCAAACCGGACAGCCATAGCACAGATACGCAGTATTTT. This translates into CASKPDSHSTDTQYF.

J is TRBJ2-7 and V is TRBV27; TRBD2 agrees at 9 bases. The CDR3 runs to 20 residues. Losses at the gene ends were 5 bases for V and 3 bases for J; bases not matched to a gene: 23. Germline CDR1 is MNHEY and CDR2 is SMNVEV (reference sequence). The CDR3 loop reads CASSPDPGLASHVWDYEQYF. CDR3 nucleotide sequence: TGTGCCAGCAGTCCCGACCCGGGACTAGCTTCTCATGTATGGGACTACGAGCAGTACTTC.

This clonotype was found a few times. The chain combines TRBV2 with TRBJ2-5; tentatively, D is TRBD1 (5 bases). V was trimmed by 4 bases and J by 2 bases, leaving 11 bases between them. Germline loops: CDR1 SNHLY, CDR2 FYNNEI. The CDR3 runs 14 residues. CDR3 coding DNA: TGTGCCAGCAGTGGGTTGACAGTACAAGAGACCCAGTACTTC. It encodes CASSGLTVQETQYF.

This clonotype was seen many times. The chain couples TRBV7-2 to TRBJ2-3, with D possibly TRBD2 on 5 matching bases. CDR1 is SGHTA, CDR2 FQGNSA, per germline. With 1 base removed from V and 5 bases from J, the gap between germline ends came to 7 bases. The CDR3 totals 13 residues. The DNA for the CDR3 is TGTGCCAGCAGCTTAGGTGCGGGAGATACGCAGTATTTT. Protein sequence: CASSLGAGDTQYF.

Many counts were recorded for this clonotype. The J gene is TRBJ2-7, the V gene TRBV5-1; either TRBD1 or TRBD2 may fit D (5 bases each). This CDR3 is 14 amino acids long. The V gene's germline CDR1 is SGHRS and CDR2 YFSETQ. Trimming removed 0 bases at V and 6 bases at J, with 13 bases between. As DNA, the CDR3 is TGCGCCAGCAGCTTGGTCTCGGGGCGAGGCGAGCAGTACTTC. It encodes CASSLVSGRGEQYF.

This clonotype showed up many times. CDR3: CSVGRQGAAALGYTF. The CDR3 DNA reads TGCAGCGTTGGGAGACAGGGGGCGGCCGCGTTAGGCTACACCTTC. The chain combines TRBV29-1 with TRBJ1-2; 10 bases agree with TRBD1. CDR1 is SQVTM and CDR2 is ANQGSEA in the germline V gene. Unmatched junction bases numbered 13, after V lost 4 bases and J lost 8 bases. There are 15 residues in the CDR3.

In its sample, this clonotype was seen many times. The chain links TRBV7-2 to TRBJ2-3; 8 bases map to TRBD1. There are 16 residues in the CDR3. Germline-derived CDR1 and CDR2 are SGHTA and FQGNSA. V shed 6 bases and J 0 bases; nucleotides not matched to a gene: 8. CDR3 residues: CASRAQGASSTDTQYF. For the CDR3, the DNA is TGTGCCAGCAGGGCGCAGGGGGCCTCGAGCACAGATACGCAGTATTTT.

The gene calls are TRBV7-2 and TRBJ2-7, with TRBD1 matching over 11 bases. With 7 bases clipped from V and 7 bases from J, the junction kept 9 bases outside the gene matches. The V gene's germline CDR1 is SGHTA and CDR2 FQGNSA. The CDR3 loop spans 14 amino acids. CDR3 DNA sequence: TGTGCCAGCACGGGGGGACAGGGGGTGAGAGAGCAGTACTTC. Protein sequence: CASTGGQGVREQYF.

This clonotype was counted many times. The chain carries TRBV20-1 and TRBJ1-1, with D unclear. With 1 base removed from V and 3 bases from J, the gap between germline ends came to 3 bases. Germline-derived CDR1 and CDR2 are DFQATT and SNEGSKA (reference sequence). CDR3 size: 11 residues. CDR3 amino acids: CSARGDTEAFF. CDR3 DNA: TGCAGTGCTAGAGGGGACACTGAAGCTTTCTTT.

This clonotype occurred many times. The chain links TRBV12-3 or TRBV12-4 to TRBJ1-4, with unresolved D. CDR3 size: 14 residues. Trimming removed 6 bases from V and 4 bases from J, with 12 bases in between. The CDR3 here is CASRGSSLNEKLFF. The CDR3 nucleotides are TGTGCCAGCAGGGGGAGTAGCCTTAATGAAAAACTGTTTTTT.

This clonotype was detected many times. This chain connects TRBV11-2 to TRBJ1-5; D is unresolved. Germline assignment: CDR1 SGHAT and CDR2 FQNNGV. The CDR3 covers 12 residues. Trimming cost V 5 bases and J 9 bases, with 11 bases left between them. The CDR3 nucleotides are TGTGCCAGCAGCCCAGACGAGGTGCCCCAGCATTTT. This sequence encodes CASSPDEVPQHF.

This clonotype showed up many times. The chain recombines TRBV7-9 with TRBJ1-4; D remains ambiguous. The CDR3 has 16 residues. Germline CDR1 reads SEHNR; CDR2 reads FQNEAQ (reference sequence). The V end was cut by 3 bases, the J end by 6 bases, with 17 bases between. CDR3 sequence: CASSFLTHRVDEKLFF. Here the CDR3 DNA reads TGTGCCAGCAGCTTCCTTACCCACAGAGTCGATGAAAAACTGTTTTTT.

In its sample, this clonotype was seen many times. The chain has TRBV6-5 and TRBJ1-2, with D possibly TRBD1 on 6 matching bases. This CDR3 is built from 14 residues. Germline assignment: CDR1 MNHEY and CDR2 SVGAGI. Trimming removed 4 bases at V and 8 bases at J, with 17 bases between. The CDR3 sequence: CASSWRGRTGGYTF. The CDR3 DNA reads as TGTGCCAGCAGTTGGCGGGGGCGAACGGGCGGCTACACCTTC.

This clonotype was seen ten or more times. The V call is TRBV5-1, the J call TRBJ2-7, with 7 bases fitting TRBD1. The ends lost 2 bases at V and 6 bases at J; junction bases unmatched: 14. The CDR3 is 16 residues long. From germline, CDR1 is SGHRS and CDR2 YFSETQ. CDR3 DNA sequence: TGCGCCAGCAGCTTTATATCCCCGGACAGGTATGGCGAGCAGTACTTC. Amino acids: CASSFISPDRYGEQYF.

This clonotype was picked up many times. The chain joins TRBV25-1 to TRBJ2-7, with 14 positions matching TRBD2. V dropped 3 bases and J dropped 1; count of bases not matched to a gene: 8. The germline CDR1 and CDR2 sequences are MGHDK and SYGVNS. This CDR3 is 18 amino acids long. The CDR3 bases are TGTGCCAGCAGTGAGGCCGTGACTAGCGGGGGGGTATCCTACGAGCAGTACTTC. This encodes CASSEAVTSGGVSYEQYF.

In this sample, this clonotype turned up many times. The rearrangement uses TRBV6-2 or TRBV6-3 and TRBJ2-2; D unclear. Per the germline V gene, CDR1 is MNHEY and CDR2 is SVGEGT. Between the trimmed V and J ends, which lost 10 bases and 6 bases, there was a span of 18 bases. This CDR3 contains 14 residues. Here the CDR3 reads CATLTLDRAGELFF. CDR3 sequence (DNA): TGTGCCACCCTTACATTAGACCGCGCCGGGGAGCTGTTTTTT.

This clonotype was counted ten times or more. This rearrangement joins TRBV5-5 to TRBJ1-2; D call uncertain. V was cut by 4 bases and J by 0 bases, with 7 bases left in between. CDR3 length: 13 amino acids. Germline V gene data show CDR1 as SGHKS and CDR2 as YYEKEE (reference sequence). The CDR3 DNA reads TGTGCCAGCAGCCCGGTCACTAACTATGGCTACACCTTC. Its protein is CASSPVTNYGYTF.